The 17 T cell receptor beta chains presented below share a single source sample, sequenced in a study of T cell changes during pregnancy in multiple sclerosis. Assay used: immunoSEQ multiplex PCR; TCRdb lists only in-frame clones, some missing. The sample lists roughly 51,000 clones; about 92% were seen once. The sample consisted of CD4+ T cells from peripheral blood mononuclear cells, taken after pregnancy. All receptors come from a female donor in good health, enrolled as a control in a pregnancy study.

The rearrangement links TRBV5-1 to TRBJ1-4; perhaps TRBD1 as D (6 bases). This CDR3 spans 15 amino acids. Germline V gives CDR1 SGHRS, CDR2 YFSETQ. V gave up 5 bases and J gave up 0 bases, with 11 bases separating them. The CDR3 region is CASRGGGSTNEKLFF. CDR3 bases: TGCGCCAGCAGAGGGGGGGGATCAACTAATGAAAAACTGTTTTTT.

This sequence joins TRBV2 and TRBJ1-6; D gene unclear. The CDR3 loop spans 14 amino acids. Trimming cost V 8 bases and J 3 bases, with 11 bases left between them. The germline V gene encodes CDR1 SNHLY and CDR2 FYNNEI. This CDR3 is CASLKTGYNSPLHF. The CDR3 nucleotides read TGTGCCAGCCTTAAGACGGGCTATAATTCACCCCTCCACTTT.

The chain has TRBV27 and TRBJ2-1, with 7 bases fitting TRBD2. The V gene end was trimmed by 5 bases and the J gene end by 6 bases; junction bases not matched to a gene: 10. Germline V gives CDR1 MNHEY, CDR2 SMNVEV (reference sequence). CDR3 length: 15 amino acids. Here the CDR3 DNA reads TGTGCCAGCAGTCCCTGGGGAGCGGGGAGCAATGAGCAGTTCTTC. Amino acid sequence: CASSPWGAGSNEQFF.

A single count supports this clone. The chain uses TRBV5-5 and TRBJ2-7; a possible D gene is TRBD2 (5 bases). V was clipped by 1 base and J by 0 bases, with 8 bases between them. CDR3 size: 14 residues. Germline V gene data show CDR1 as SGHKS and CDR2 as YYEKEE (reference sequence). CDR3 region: CASSLLGVSYEQYF. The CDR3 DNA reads TGTGCCAGCAGCTTGCTCGGGGTCTCCTACGAGCAGTACTTC.

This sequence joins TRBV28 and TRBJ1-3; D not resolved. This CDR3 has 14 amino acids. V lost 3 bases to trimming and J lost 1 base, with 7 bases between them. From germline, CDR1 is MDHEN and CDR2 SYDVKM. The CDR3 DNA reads TGTGCCAGCAGTTTTGGAGGTTCTGGAAACACCATATATTTT. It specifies CASSFGGSGNTIYF. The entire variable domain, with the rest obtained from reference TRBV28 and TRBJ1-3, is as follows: DVKVTQSSRYLVKRTGEKVFLECVQDMDHENMFWYRQDPGLGLRLIYFSYDVKMKEKGDIPEGYSVSREKKERFSLILESASTNQTSMYLCASSFGGSGNTIYFGEGSWLTVV.

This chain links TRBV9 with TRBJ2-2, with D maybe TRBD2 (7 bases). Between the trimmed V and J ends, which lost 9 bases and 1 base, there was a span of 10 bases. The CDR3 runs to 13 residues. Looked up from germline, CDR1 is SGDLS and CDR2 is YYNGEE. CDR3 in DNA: TGTGCCACGGGGGGACAGAACACCGGGGAGCTGTTTTTT. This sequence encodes CATGGQNTGELFF.

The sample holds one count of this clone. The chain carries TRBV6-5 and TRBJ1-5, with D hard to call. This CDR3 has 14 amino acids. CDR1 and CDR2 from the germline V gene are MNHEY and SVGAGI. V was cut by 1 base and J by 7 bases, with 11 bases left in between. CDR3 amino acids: CASSYFRTGQPQHF. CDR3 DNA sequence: TGTGCCAGCAGTTACTTCCGGACGGGGCAGCCCCAGCATTTT.

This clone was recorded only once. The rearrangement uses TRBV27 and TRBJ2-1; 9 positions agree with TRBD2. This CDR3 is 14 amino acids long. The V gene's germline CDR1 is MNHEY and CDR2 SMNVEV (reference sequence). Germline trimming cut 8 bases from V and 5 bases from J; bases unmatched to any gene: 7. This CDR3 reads CASWRGGPNNEQFF. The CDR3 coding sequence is TGTGCCAGCTGGCGGGGGGGCCCCAACAATGAGCAGTTCTTC.

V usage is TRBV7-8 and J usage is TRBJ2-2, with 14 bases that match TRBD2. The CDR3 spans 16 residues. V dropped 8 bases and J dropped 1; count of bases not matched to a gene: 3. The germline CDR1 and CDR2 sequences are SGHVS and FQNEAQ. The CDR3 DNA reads TGTGCCAGCCGGGGGACTAGCGGGGGGAACACCGGGGAGCTGTTTTTT. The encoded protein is CASRGTSGGNTGELFF.

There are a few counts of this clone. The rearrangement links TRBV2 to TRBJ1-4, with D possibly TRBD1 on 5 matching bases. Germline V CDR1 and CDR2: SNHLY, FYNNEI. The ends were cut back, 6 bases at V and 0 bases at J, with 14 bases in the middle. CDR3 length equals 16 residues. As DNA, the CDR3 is TGTGCCAGCAGCGCTGACAGATATTCAACTAATGAAAAACTGTTTTTT. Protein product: CASSADRYSTNEKLFF.

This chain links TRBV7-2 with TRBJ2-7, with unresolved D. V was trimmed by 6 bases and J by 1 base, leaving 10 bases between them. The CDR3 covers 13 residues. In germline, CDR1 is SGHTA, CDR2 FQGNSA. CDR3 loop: CASSPTASYEQYF. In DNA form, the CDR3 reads TGTGCCAGCAGTCCTACTGCGTCCTACGAGCAGTACTTC.

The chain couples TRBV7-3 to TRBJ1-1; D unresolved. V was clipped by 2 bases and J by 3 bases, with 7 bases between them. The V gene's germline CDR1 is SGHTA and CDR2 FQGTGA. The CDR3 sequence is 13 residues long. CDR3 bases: TGTGCCAGCAGCTTATGGGCCGACACTGAAGCTTTCTTT. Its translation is CASSLWADTEAFF.

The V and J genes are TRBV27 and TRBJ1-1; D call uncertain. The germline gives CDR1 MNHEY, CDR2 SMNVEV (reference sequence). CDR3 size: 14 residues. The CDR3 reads CESAAHQSITEAFF. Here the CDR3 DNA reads TGTGAATCCGCTGCCCACCAATCCATTACAGAAGCTTTCTTT.

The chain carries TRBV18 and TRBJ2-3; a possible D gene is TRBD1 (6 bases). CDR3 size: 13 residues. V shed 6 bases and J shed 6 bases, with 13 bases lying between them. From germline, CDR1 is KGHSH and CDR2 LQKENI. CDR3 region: CASSPGQWDTQYF. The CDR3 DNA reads TGTGCCAGCTCCCCTGGACAGTGGGATACGCAGTATTTT.

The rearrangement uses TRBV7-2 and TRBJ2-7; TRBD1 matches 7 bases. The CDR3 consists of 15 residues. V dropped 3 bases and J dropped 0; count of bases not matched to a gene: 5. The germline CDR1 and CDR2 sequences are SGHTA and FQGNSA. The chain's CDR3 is CASSFWTGLSYEQYF. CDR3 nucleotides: TGTGCCAGCAGCTTTTGGACAGGCCTCTCCTACGAGCAGTACTTC.

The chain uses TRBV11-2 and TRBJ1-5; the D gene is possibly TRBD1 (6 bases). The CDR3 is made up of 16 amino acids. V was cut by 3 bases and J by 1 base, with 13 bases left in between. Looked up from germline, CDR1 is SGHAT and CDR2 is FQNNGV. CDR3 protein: CASSLSAGGSNQPQHF. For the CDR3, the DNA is TGTGCCAGCAGCTTGTCGGCGGGGGGCAGCAATCAGCCCCAGCATTTT.

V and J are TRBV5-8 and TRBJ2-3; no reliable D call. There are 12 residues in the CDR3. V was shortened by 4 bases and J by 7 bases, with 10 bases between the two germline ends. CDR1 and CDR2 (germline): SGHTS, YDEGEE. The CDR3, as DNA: TGTGCCAGCAGCCTGGACGCGTATACGCAGTATTTT. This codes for CASSLDAYTQYF.